The 30 T cell receptor beta chains below were found in one sample sequenced in a study of cytotoxic CD8 clonotypes in ibrutinib-treated CLL. The repertoire was sequenced with immunoSEQ multiplex PCR; TCRdb's copy has only in-frame clones and lacks some. The table lists 250,000 to 350,000 clones, less than 85% of them singletons. The source material was PBMCs, sampled at disease progression, from a patient treated with ibrutinib. The receptor set was obtained from a human donor with chronic lymphocytic leukemia.

V usage is TRBV7-3 and J usage is TRBJ1-1; no definite D call. The germline V and J ends were trimmed by 6 bases and 2 bases, with 16 bases remaining between them. The CDR3 length is 15 residues. CDR1 SGHTA and CDR2 FQGTGA come from the germline V gene. The CDR3 sequence: CASRLLPDGNTEAFF. In DNA, the CDR3 is TGTGCCAGCAGGTTACTGCCGGACGGCAACACTGAAGCTTTCTTT.

This chain links TRBV27 with TRBJ1-4, with D perhaps matching TRBD1 (5 bases). Germline values: CDR1 MNHEY, CDR2 SMNVEV (reference sequence). The CDR3 is made up of 13 amino acids. The V end was cut by 6 bases, the J end by 6 bases, with 11 bases between. The CDR3 region has the DNA TGTGCCAGCAGAAGCGTGGGGGATGAAAAACTGTTTTTT. Encoded protein: CASRSVGDEKLFF.

This clone was seen only a few times. V usage is TRBV5-1 and J usage is TRBJ1-2; 7 bases are shared with TRBD1. The V and J ends lost 4 bases and 8 bases, in that order; junction bases with no gene match: 11. The germline gives CDR1 SGHRS, CDR2 YFSETQ. This CDR3 region has 14 residues. CDR3 sequence: CASSPDRGGRGYTF. CDR3 in DNA: TGCGCCAGCAGCCCGGATAGAGGGGGCCGGGGCTACACCTTC. Together with reference TRBV5-1 and TRBJ1-2, the CDR3 gives the full variable domain: KAGVTQTPRYLIKTRGQQVTLSCSPISGHRSVSWYQQTPGQGLQFLFEYFSETQRNKGNFPGRFSGRQFSNSRSEMNVSTLELGDSALYLCASSPDRGGRGYTFGSGTRLTVV.

Written as DNA, the CDR3 is TGTGCCAGCAGCTTGGATCGGGCCGGCGGGGTTCAAGAGACCCAGTACTTC. Amino acid sequence: CASSLDRAGGVQETQYF. The rearrangement uses TRBV5-4 and TRBJ2-5, with D possibly matching TRBD2 (6 bases). The V and J ends lost 0 bases and 2 bases respectively, with 17 bases between them. Germline V gene lookup returns CDR1 SGHNT and CDR2 YYREEE (reference sequence). This CDR3 comprises 17 residues.

CDR3 sequence reads: CASSLGRRMNTEAFF. The CDR3 DNA is TGTGCCAGCAGCTTGGGCCGCAGGATGAACACTGAAGCTTTCTTT. The J gene is TRBJ1-1, the V gene TRBV5-4; D is undetermined. This CDR3 spans 15 amino acids. Germline assignment: CDR1 SGHNT and CDR2 YYREEE (reference sequence). Trimming left V 0 bases short and J 0 bases short, with 9 bases between.

This sequence joins TRBV5-4 and TRBJ2-7; TRBD2 matches at 13 bases. V lost 0 bases, J lost 4 bases, and 1 base stayed unmatched. The CDR3 has 15 residues. Germline V lookup: CDR1 SGHNT, CDR2 YYREEE (reference sequence). The CDR3 DNA is TGTGCCAGCAGCTTGGGACTAGCGGGAGGATACGAGCAGTACTTC. Translating it yields CASSLGLAGGYEQYF.

This sequence joins TRBV6-5 and TRBJ1-1; no reliable D call. V was trimmed by 0 bases and J by 1 base, leaving 9 bases between them. Germline lookup yields CDR1 MNHEY and CDR2 SVGAGI. The CDR3 extends over 15 amino acids. Here the CDR3 DNA reads TGTGCCAGCAGTTACTCTGGCAGAACGAACACTGAAGCTTTCTTT. Its translation is CASSYSGRTNTEAFF.

The rearrangement links TRBV6-1 to TRBJ2-5; weak D call: TRBD2 (5 bases). This CDR3 contains 13 residues. V lost 3 bases and J lost 4, with 9 bases in between. Germline V gene data show CDR1 as MNHNS and CDR2 as SASEGT. CDR3 residues: CASSDSGGETQYF. CDR3 nucleotide sequence: TGTGCCAGCAGTGATTCTGGAGGAGAGACCCAGTACTTC.

The genes are TRBV9 and TRBJ1-3; no clear D. This CDR3 region has 12 residues. Germline lookup yields CDR1 SGDLS and CDR2 YYNGEE. The ends were cut back, 0 bases at V and 8 bases at J, with 6 bases in the middle. The CDR3 region is CASSVGGDTIYF. The CDR3 DNA is TGTGCCAGCAGCGTAGGAGGAGACACCATATATTTT.

This clone has just a few counts. The chain is built from TRBV10-1 and TRBJ2-7; perhaps TRBD1 as D (5 bases). V was trimmed by 5 bases and J by 3 bases, leaving 11 bases between them. The germline gives CDR1 WNHNN, CDR2 SYGVQD (reference sequence). The length of the CDR3 is 13 residues. The CDR3 DNA follows: TGCGCCAGCAGTCCCCAGGGCGGCTACGAGCAGTACTTC. Translating gives CASSPQGGYEQYF.

In this sample, this clone turned up a few times. V is TRBV7-2 and J is TRBJ1-1; no clear D gene. CDR1 is SGHTA, CDR2 FQGNSA, per germline. The ends were cut back, 1 base at V and 4 bases at J, with 10 bases in the middle. This CDR3 region has 14 residues. CDR3 coding DNA: TGTGCCAGCAGCTTAGTACTAATGACCACTGAAGCTTTCTTT. This gives the protein CASSLVLMTTEAFF. The complete variable domain, with remaining parts taken from reference TRBV7-2 and TRBJ1-1, reads GAGVSQSPSNKVTEKGKDVELRCDPISGHTALYWYRQSLGQGLEFLIYFQGNSAPDKSGLPSDRFSAERTGGSVSTLTIQRTQQEDSAVYLCASSLVLMTTEAFFGQGTRLTVV.

The gene calls are TRBV7-2 and TRBJ2-7, with TRBD1 matching over 7 bases. Germline CDR1 and CDR2: SGHTA and FQGNSA. The V and J ends lost 2 bases and 3 bases, in that order; junction bases with no gene match: 7. The length of the CDR3 is 15 residues. CDR3 nucleotide sequence: TGTGCCAGCAGCTTAAACAGGGGCTCCAACTACGAGCAGTACTTC. Protein: CASSLNRGSNYEQYF. Variable domain in full (rest from reference TRBV7-2 and TRBJ2-7): GAGVSQSPSNKVTEKGKDVELRCDPISGHTALYWYRQSLGQGLEFLIYFQGNSAPDKSGLPSDRFSAERTGGSVSTLTIQRTQQEDSAVYLCASSLNRGSNYEQYFGPGTRLTVT.

This rearrangement joins TRBV19 to TRBJ2-5; TRBD1 matches at 7 bases. This CDR3 comprises 14 residues. V was clipped by 5 bases and J by 4 bases; unmatched bases: 7. CDR1 LNHDA and CDR2 SQIVND come from the germline V gene (reference sequence). The CDR3 DNA sequence: TGTGCCAGTAGTGTGCAGGGACAGCGAGAGACCCAGTACTTC. Residues: CASSVQGQRETQYF.

The chain links TRBV7-2 to TRBJ1-2; 12 bases are shared with TRBD1. The germline V gene encodes CDR1 SGHTA and CDR2 FQGNSA. The trim removed 4 bases at V and 4 bases at J, leaving 10 bases unmatched. The CDR3 totals 17 residues. The CDR3 sequence: CASSSWDRGRIRYGYTF. The CDR3 DNA is TGTGCCAGCAGCTCCTGGGACAGGGGGCGTATTCGCTATGGCTACACCTTC.

The chain uses TRBV7-9 and TRBJ2-7, with D maybe TRBD1 (6 bases). The V gene lost 2 bases and the J gene lost 4 bases, with 15 bases spanning the gap. The germline gives CDR1 SEHNR, CDR2 FQNEAQ (reference sequence). The CDR3 runs 15 residues. The CDR3 DNA reads TGTGCCAGCAGCTTAAAAGCCGGGACACCATACGAGCAGTACTTC. It translates to CASSLKAGTPYEQYF. Full variable domain (rest looked up from reference TRBV7-9 and TRBJ2-7): DTGVSQNPRHKITKRGQNVTFRCDPISEHNRLYWYRQTLGQGPEFLTYFQNEAQLEKSRLLSDRFSAERPKGSFSTLEIQRTEQGDSAMYLCASSLKAGTPYEQYFGPGTRLTVT.

This clone came up a few times. The V call is TRBV19, the J call TRBJ1-2; unclear D gene. Trimming took off 7 bases at V and 4 bases at J, with 13 bases between the two ends. The CDR3 is made up of 13 amino acids. Germline values: CDR1 LNHDA, CDR2 SQIVND (reference sequence). Here the CDR3 DNA reads TGTGCCAGTACGGAGACGGAAGTCTATGGCTACACCTTC. It encodes CASTETEVYGYTF.

The chain uses TRBV7-8 and TRBJ2-1; no definite D call. V shed 5 bases and J shed 0 bases, with 11 bases lying between them. Germline CDR1 reads SGHVS; CDR2 reads FQNEAQ. This CDR3 contains 15 residues. As DNA, the CDR3 is TGTGCCAGCAGCCTCTTTTTAAACTCCTACAATGAGCAGTTCTTC. Its protein is CASSLFLNSYNEQFF.

The chain links TRBV6-1 to TRBJ2-3, with D unresolved. Trimming cost V 7 bases and J 2 bases, with 7 bases left between them. CDR3 length equals 12 residues. Germline V gene sequence: CDR1 MNHNS, CDR2 SASEGT. This chain's CDR3 is CASTAYTDTQYF. The CDR3 DNA follows: TGTGCCAGCACCGCATACACAGATACGCAGTATTTT.

The rearrangement links TRBV6-1 to TRBJ2-7; no clear D. Trimming cost V 3 bases and J 1 base, with 7 bases left between them. Germline V gives CDR1 MNHNS, CDR2 SASEGT. CDR3 length: 13 amino acids. Here the CDR3 reads CASSESMSYEQYF. CDR3 bases: TGTGCCAGCAGTGAGTCGATGTCCTACGAGCAGTACTTC.

V usage is TRBV2 and J usage is TRBJ1-2; D perhaps matches TRBD1 (5 bases). The CDR3 runs to 13 residues. Deletions cut 6 bases from V and 4 bases from J, with 12 bases between. From germline, CDR1 is SNHLY and CDR2 FYNNEI. This CDR3 reads CASRTEHIYGYTF. CDR3 in DNA: TGTGCCAGCAGGACAGAACATATCTATGGCTACACCTTC.

The count of this clone is one. V usage is TRBV5-6 and J usage is TRBJ2-1; tentative D call: TRBD1 (6 bases). V lost 7 bases and J lost 4, with 12 bases in between. CDR3 length: 13 residues. From germline, CDR1 is SGHDT and CDR2 YYEEEE. CDR3: CASLRGGYNEQFF. As DNA, the CDR3 is TGTGCCAGCCTCAGAGGGGGTTACAATGAGCAGTTCTTC.

The gene calls are TRBV5-1 and TRBJ2-1, with 12 bases aligning to TRBD2. CDR3 length equals 18 residues. CDR1 SGHRS and CDR2 YFSETQ come from the germline V gene. With 0 bases clipped from V and 5 bases from J, the junction kept 9 bases outside the gene matches. CDR3 in DNA: TGCGCCAGCAGCTTGGTCCGACATGGACTAGCGGGAAACAATGAGCAGTTCTTC. Amino acid sequence: CASSLVRHGLAGNNEQFF.

The rearrangement joins TRBV9 to TRBJ2-2, with 15 positions matching TRBD2. The CDR3 is 16 residues long. V trimming: 0 bases; J trimming: 7 bases; junction bases outside the gene matches: 1. CDR1 is SGDLS, CDR2 YYNGEE, per germline. CDR3 in DNA: TGTGCCAGCAGCGTAGAGGGACTAGCGGGAGGCGGGGAGCTGTTTTTT. Translating it yields CASSVEGLAGGGELFF.

This clone came up a few times. The chain employs TRBV29-1 and TRBJ1-2; 9 bases are a match to TRBD1. This CDR3 has 11 amino acids. Per germline, CDR1 SQVTM and CDR2 ANQGSEA. The V gene end was trimmed by 6 bases and the J gene end by 7 bases; junction bases not matched to a gene: 3. The CDR3 DNA sequence: TGCAGCGTCCCGGACAGGGGTGGCTACACCTTC. Translating it yields CSVPDRGGYTF. The full variable domain, completed using reference TRBV29-1 and TRBJ1-2, is SAVISQKPSRDICQRGTSLTIQCQVDSQVTMMFWYRQQPGQSLTLIATANQGSEATYESGFVIDKFPISRPNLTFSTLTVSNMSPEDSSIYLCSVPDRGGYTFGSGTRLTVV.

This sequence joins TRBV4-1 and TRBJ2-5, with 9 bases aligning to TRBD1. Germline V gene sequence: CDR1 MGHRA, CDR2 YSYEKL. With 0 bases clipped from V and 4 bases from J, the junction kept 9 bases outside the gene matches. The CDR3 sequence is 17 residues long. The CDR3, as DNA: TGCGCCAGCAGCCAAGACGTCACAGGGGGCTTCGGAGAGACCCAGTACTTC. Protein: CASSQDVTGGFGETQYF.

This sequence joins TRBV19 and TRBJ2-2; D is unclear. Germline V gene data show CDR1 as LNHDA and CDR2 as SQIVND (reference sequence). The CDR3 loop spans 15 amino acids. Trimming left V 3 bases short and J 0 bases short, with 8 bases between. CDR3 bases: TGTGCCAGTAGTATCAGGCCCGCGAACACCGGGGAGCTGTTTTTT. This codes for CASSIRPANTGELFF.

The chain combines TRBV9 with TRBJ1-2, with no clear D. Trimming left V 3 bases short and J 0 bases short, with 12 bases between. The CDR3 is 15 residues long. CDR1 SGDLS and CDR2 YYNGEE come from the germline V gene. The CDR3 protein is CASSGRTAANYGYTF. DNA for the CDR3: TGTGCCAGCAGCGGACGGACGGCAGCTAACTATGGCTACACCTTC.

This chain connects TRBV10-3 to TRBJ2-7; 9 bases line up with TRBD2. The V and J ends lost 8 bases and 5 bases, in that order; junction bases with no gene match: 4. Germline V lookup: CDR1 ENHRY, CDR2 SYGVKD. The CDR3 spans 12 residues. Here the CDR3 reads CAIASGTHEQYF. In nucleotides, the CDR3 is TGTGCCATCGCTAGCGGGACCCACGAGCAGTACTTC.

The V and J genes are TRBV9 and TRBJ1-3; no clear D gene. This CDR3 is 17 amino acids long. Germline CDR1 is SGDLS and CDR2 is YYNGEE. The V and J ends lost 0 bases and 1 base respectively, with 14 bases between them. CDR3 residues: CASSVAGAAFSGNTIYF. The CDR3 DNA reads as TGTGCCAGCAGCGTAGCGGGAGCCGCTTTTTCTGGAAACACCATATATTTT.

The rearrangement joins TRBV5-1 to TRBJ2-7; D remains unclear. The CDR3 contains 14 residues. CDR1 and CDR2 (germline): SGHRS, YFSETQ. V gave up 4 bases and J gave up 1 base, with 12 bases separating them. CDR3 in DNA: TGCGCCAGCAGCAAGGTGGGGTTGTCCTACGAGCAGTACTTC. Translation gives CASSKVGLSYEQYF.